Following are 17 T cell receptor beta chains from one sample sequenced in a study of Graves' ophthalmopathy and Graves' hyperthyroidism. From RNA, the CDR3 regions of TCR beta chains were amplified and sequenced. In the first round, RT-PCR was carried out with HTBI primers, and a multiplex PCR formed the second round. MiXCR was run by TCRdb on the multiplex PCR reads, yielding one entry per CDR3 protein. The table records 170,000 or so distinct CDR3 sequences, roughly 37% of them present only once. Sequenced input: peripheral blood. All receptors come from a woman aged 40 to 50 with Graves' ophthalmopathy.

The V call is TRBV6-9, the J call TRBJ2-7; TRBD1 might be the D (6 bases). Germline-derived CDR1 and CDR2 are MNHGY and SVAAGI. The CDR3 contains 12 residues. CDR3 nucleotide sequence: TGTGCAATTAGGGACATCTCCTACGAGCAGTACTTC. Translating it yields CAIRDISYEQYF.

In its sample, this clonotype was seen many times. The chain links TRBV29-1 to TRBJ1-1; 7 bases align to TRBD1. This CDR3 has 13 residues. J gave up 0 bases and V 7 bases, and 5 bases lay outside the gene matches. Germline CDR1 SQVTM, CDR2 ANQGSEA. CDR3 loop: CSAQDRMNTEAFF. The CDR3 region has the DNA TGCAGCGCCCAGGACAGGATGAACACTGAAGCTTTCTTT.

The table lists this clonotype with many counts. The V call is TRBV28, the J call TRBJ1-6; TRBD1 matches at 8 bases. The CDR3 consists of 14 residues. Losses at the gene ends were 9 bases for V and 7 bases for J; bases not matched to a gene: 8. In germline, CDR1 is MDHEN, CDR2 SYDVKM. CDR3 sequence (DNA): TGTGCCAGTAGCAGGGACAGGAAAAATTCACCCCTCCACTTT. This codes for CASSRDRKNSPLHF.

This clonotype was counted many times. This chain uses TRBV19 with TRBJ2-5; D gene uncertain. This CDR3 contains 12 residues. The germline V and J ends were trimmed by 6 bases and 7 bases, with 12 bases remaining between them. From germline, CDR1 is LNHDA and CDR2 SQIVND (reference sequence). The CDR3 DNA is TGTGCCAGTAGCGGAGCGATGGGGACCCAGTACTTC. Its protein is CASSGAMGTQYF.

This clonotype was detected only once. The chain recombines TRBV12-3 or TRBV12-4 with TRBJ1-1; 8 positions agree with TRBD1. The CDR3 contains 14 residues. With V trimmed by 2 bases and J by 6 bases, 5 bases remained unmatched. The CDR3, as DNA: TGTGCCAGCAGTTTAAGACAGGGGAAGGCTGAAGCTTTCTTT. Residues: CASSLRQGKAEAFF.

This clonotype was picked up many times. The J gene is TRBJ1-2, the V gene TRBV6-5; D is unclear. Looked up from germline, CDR1 is MNHEY and CDR2 is SVGAGI. The CDR3 has 13 residues. The V end lost 5 bases, the J end lost 8 bases, and 15 bases lay between the germline ends. DNA of the CDR3: TGTGCCAGCAGTCGCAACCTGGAGGAGGGCTACACCTTC. This codes for CASSRNLEEGYTF.

The J gene is TRBJ2-1, the V gene TRBV12-3 or TRBV12-4; TRBD1 might be the D (6 bases). CDR3 length: 15 residues. V was pared by 6 bases and J by 0 bases, with 12 bases between. The CDR3: CASRGHLSSYNEQFF. CDR3 nucleotides: TGTGCCAGCAGGGGACACTTGAGCTCCTACAATGAGCAGTTCTTC.

The sample holds many counts of this clonotype. The V and J genes are TRBV2 and TRBJ2-5; possible D gene TRBD2, 6 bases. This CDR3 is built from 13 residues. CDR1 and CDR2 (germline): SNHLY, FYNNEI. Between the trimmed V and J ends, which lost 8 bases and 0 bases, there was a span of 10 bases. Here the CDR3 reads CASARGNQETQYF. The CDR3 DNA reads TGTGCCAGCGCACGGGGGAACCAAGAGACCCAGTACTTC. Full variable domain (missing parts from reference TRBV2 and TRBJ2-5): EPEVTQTPSHQVTQMGQEVILRCVPISNHLYFYWYRQILGQKVEFLVSFYNNEISEKSEIFDDQFSVERPDGSNFTLKIRSTKLEDSAMYFCASARGNQETQYFGPGTRLLVL.

Ten or more counts support this clonotype. The chain combines TRBV12-3 or TRBV12-4 with TRBJ2-1, with D perhaps assigned TRBD1 or TRBD2 (5 bases each). Trimming removed 6 bases at V and 0 bases at J, with 12 bases between. The CDR3 consists of 15 residues. CDR3 sequence reads: CASRLGRISYNEQFF. In DNA form, the CDR3 reads TGTGCCAGCAGACTGGGACGGATCTCCTACAATGAGCAGTTCTTC.

The sample holds a few counts of this clonotype. The chain couples TRBV6-5 to TRBJ2-7, with D perhaps matching TRBD1 or TRBD2 (5 bases each). The CDR3 is 17 amino acids. From germline, CDR1 is MNHEY and CDR2 SVGAGI. The V gene lost 3 bases and the J gene lost 1 base, with 19 bases spanning the gap. The CDR3 DNA sequence: TGTGCCAGCAGTTATGGGCCGTTCTGGGGACGGTCCTACGAGCAGTACTTC. Translation: CASSYGPFWGRSYEQYF.

This chain uses TRBV12-3 or TRBV12-4 with TRBJ2-7; 14 nucleotides line up with TRBD2. Trimming removed 5 bases from V and 7 bases from J; junction bases left unmatched: 10. The CDR3 extends over 16 amino acids. In DNA form, the CDR3 reads TGTGCCAGCAGTAAGGGACTAGCGGGAGAAAATAGAGAGCAGTACTTC. This codes for CASSKGLAGENREQYF.

The V and J genes are TRBV6-5 and TRBJ1-1, with D possibly being TRBD1 (5 bases). Trimming cost V 5 bases and J 8 bases, with 15 bases left between them. This CDR3 has 13 residues. Germline CDR1 and CDR2: MNHEY and SVGAGI. The CDR3 protein is CASSPSGPIEAFF. The CDR3 nucleotides read TGTGCCAGCAGTCCCTCGGGGCCGATAGAAGCTTTCTTT.

This clonotype was picked up many times. In DNA, the CDR3 is TGTGCCAGCAGCTTAGAGCAGGGAGGTGGCTACACCTTC. As protein: CASSLEQGGGYTF. The rearrangement joins TRBV7-2 to TRBJ1-2; D is possibly TRBD1 (5 bases). This CDR3 is built from 13 residues. With 1 base removed from V and 7 bases from J, the gap between germline ends came to 10 bases. In germline, CDR1 is SGHTA, CDR2 FQGNSA.

The chain employs TRBV28 and TRBJ2-7; D assignment may be TRBD1 or TRBD2 (6 bases each). Germline CDR1 reads MDHEN; CDR2 reads SYDVKM. Trimming pared 6 bases from V and 5 bases from J, leaving 20 bases between. The CDR3 contains 15 residues. CDR3 coding DNA: TGTGCCAGCAGCGAAAAGGGGGGCAGGTCGGACGAGCAGTACTTC. Translated, it gives CASSEKGGRSDEQYF.

This clonotype was counted ten times or more. The V gene is TRBV28, the J gene TRBJ2-7, with D possibly TRBD1 on 6 matching bases. V lost 7 bases to trimming and J lost 2 bases, with 18 bases between them. Germline-derived CDR1 and CDR2 are MDHEN and SYDVKM. This CDR3 contains 15 residues. The CDR3 sequence: CASIEYGQTTYEQYF. The DNA for the CDR3 is TGTGCCAGCATTGAATACGGACAGACTACCTACGAGCAGTACTTC.

The V call is TRBV6-5, the J call TRBJ2-5, with D unresolved. Trimming shortened V by 1 base and J by 5 bases, and 8 bases separated the two germline ends. The germline V gene has CDR1 MNHEY and CDR2 SVGAGI. This CDR3 is built from 13 residues. This CDR3 is CASSYYGSETQYF. CDR3 coding DNA: TGTGCCAGCAGTTACTATGGGTCCGAGACCCAGTACTTC.

Concerning this clonotype: An end of the junction differs from the germline gene, which may be a read error. The chain uses TRBV7-9 and TRBJ2-7; D remains unclear. This CDR3 contains 12 residues. Germline lookup yields CDR1 SEHNR and CDR2 FQNEAQ (reference sequence). The CDR3 region has the DNA TGTGCCAGCAGCTTAGTCTCCCACGAGCAGTACTTC. Translating gives CASSLVSHEQYF.